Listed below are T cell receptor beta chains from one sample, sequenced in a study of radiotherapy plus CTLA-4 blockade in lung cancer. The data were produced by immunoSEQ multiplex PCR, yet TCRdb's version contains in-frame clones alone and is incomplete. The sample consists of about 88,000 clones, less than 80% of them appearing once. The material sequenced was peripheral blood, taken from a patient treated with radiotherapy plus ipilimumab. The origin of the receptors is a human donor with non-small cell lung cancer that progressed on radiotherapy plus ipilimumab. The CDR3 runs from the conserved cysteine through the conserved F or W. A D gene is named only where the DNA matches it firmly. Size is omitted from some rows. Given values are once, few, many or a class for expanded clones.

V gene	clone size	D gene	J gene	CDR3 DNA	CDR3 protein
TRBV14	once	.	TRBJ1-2	TGTGCCAGCAGTGGCCTGGGGATTTATGGCTACACCTTC	CASSGLGIYGYTF
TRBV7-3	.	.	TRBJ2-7	TGTGCCAGCAGCCCCCCGGGTGGGGCAATCCAGTACTTC	CASSPPGGAIQYF
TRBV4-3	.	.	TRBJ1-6	TGCGCCAGCAGCCAAGATTGGCAGGGGAATTCACCCCTCCACTTT	CASSQDWQGNSPLHF
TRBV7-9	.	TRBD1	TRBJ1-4	TGTGCCAGCGGAAATACAGGGGGCTCATATGAAAAACTGTTTTTT	CASGNTGGSYEKLFF
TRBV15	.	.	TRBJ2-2	TGTGCCACCAGCAGCCTGCTCGGGACGAAGACCGGGGAGCTGTTTTTT	CATSSLLGTKTGELFF
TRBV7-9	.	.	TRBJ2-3	TGTGCCAGTAAACTGGGGAGCACAGATACGCAGTATTTT	CASKLGSTDTQYF
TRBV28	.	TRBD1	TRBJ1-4	TGTGCCAGCAGTTCCTACACAGGGGGCAGAAATGAAAAACTGTTTTTT	CASSSYTGGRNEKLFF
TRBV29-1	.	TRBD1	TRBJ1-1	TGCAGCGTGAGACAGGGACACACTGAAGCTTTCTTT	CSVRQGHTEAFF
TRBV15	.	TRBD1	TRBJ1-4	TGTGCCACCAGCAGAGGGGACAGTAGTAATGAAAAACTGTTTTTT	CATSRGDSSNEKLFF
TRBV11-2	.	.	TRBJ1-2	TGTGCCAGCAGCTTAGATCCGTATCAGGTAGCTGGTGGCTACACCTTC	CASSLDPYQVAGGYTF
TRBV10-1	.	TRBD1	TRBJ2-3	TGCGCCAGCAGCCGGACAGGGAGAATCGCAGATACGCAGTATTTT	CASSRTGRIADTQYF
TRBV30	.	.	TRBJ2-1	TGTGCGGGTGGGCGGTCCTACAATGAGCAGTTCTTC	CAGGRSYNEQFF
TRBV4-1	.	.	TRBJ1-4	TGCGCCAGCAGCCAAGACGGGACGTCAACTAATGAAAAACTGTTTTTT	CASSQDGTSTNEKLFF
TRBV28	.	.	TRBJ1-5	TGTGCCAGCAGTTTAGGCAGCAATCAGCCCCAGCATTTT	CASSLGSNQPQHF
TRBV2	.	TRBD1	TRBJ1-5	TGTGCCAGCAGTGGGGGACAGGGCTACAATCAGCCCCAGCATTTT	CASSGGQGYNQPQHF
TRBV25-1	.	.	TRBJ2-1	TGTGCCAGCAGTGGATTTTCCGGGAGTTCCGCTTACAATGAGCAGTTCTTC	CASSGFSGSSAYNEQFF
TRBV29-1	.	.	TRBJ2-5	TGCAGCGTTGAAGAGCAAGAGACCCAGTACTTC	CSVEEQETQYF
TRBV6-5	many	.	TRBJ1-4	TGTGCCAGCAGTTACTCAGGCAGGGGAGGTGAAAAACTGTTTTTT	CASSYSGRGGEKLFF
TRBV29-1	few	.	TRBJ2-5	TGCAGCGTTGAAGAGGGAGGCGGGGAGACCCAGTACTTC	CSVEEGGGETQYF
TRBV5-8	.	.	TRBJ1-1	TGTGCCAGCAGCGCTGACTTGGCTTTCTTT	CASSADLAFF
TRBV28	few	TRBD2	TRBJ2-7	TGTGCCAGCATCGCAGCGGGAGTCTACGAGCAGTACTTC	CASIAAGVYEQYF
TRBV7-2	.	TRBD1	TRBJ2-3	TGTGCCAGCAGTCGACAGGGTCCTAGCACAGATACGCAGTATTTT	CASSRQGPSTDTQYF
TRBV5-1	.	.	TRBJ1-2	TGCGCCAGCAGTTCTTTGTCCGAACAGCTGAACTATGGCTACACCTTC	CASSSLSEQLNYGYTF
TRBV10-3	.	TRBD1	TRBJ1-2	TGTGCCATCAGTGAATGGACAGGGGGACCTAACTATGGCTACACCTTC	CAISEWTGGPNYGYTF
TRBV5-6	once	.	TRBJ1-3	TGTGCCAGCAGCTTGGTACTTACCGGAAACACCATATATTTT	CASSLVLTGNTIYF
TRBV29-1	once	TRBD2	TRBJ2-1	TGCAGCGTTGAATGGCGGGGGGACACCTACAATGAGCAGTTCTTC	CSVEWRGDTYNEQFF
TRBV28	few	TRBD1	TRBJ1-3	TGTGCCATCGGCGACCCTTACAGGGGTTCTGGAAACACCATATATTTT	CAIGDPYRGSGNTIYF
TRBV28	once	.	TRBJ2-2	TGTGCCAGCAGAATGACTTTTACGAACACCGGGGAGCTGTTTTTT	CASRMTFTNTGELFF
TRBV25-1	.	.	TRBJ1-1	TGTGCCAGCAGTGAATACGGGGGATCTGAAGCTTTCTTT	CASSEYGGSEAFF
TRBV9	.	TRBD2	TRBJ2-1	TGTGCCAGCAGCCCTTTGACTAGCGGGAGGAAAGAGCAGTTCTTC	CASSPLTSGRKEQFF
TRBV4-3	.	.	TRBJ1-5	TGCGCCAGCAGCCAAGATAAAACGAGCAATCAGCCCCAGCATTTT	CASSQDKTSNQPQHF
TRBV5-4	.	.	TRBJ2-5	TGTGCCAGCAGCTTTGCGGGGAGCTACCAAGAGACCCAGTACTTC	CASSFAGSYQETQYF
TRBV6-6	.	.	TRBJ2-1	TGTGCCAGCAGTTATGGCGGAAGCTCCTACAATGAGCAGTTCTTC	CASSYGGSSYNEQFF
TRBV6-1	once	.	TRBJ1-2	TGTGCCAGCAGTGATTTAGTAGACTACTATGGCTACACCTTC	CASSDLVDYYGYTF
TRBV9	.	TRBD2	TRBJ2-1	TGTGCCAGCAGCGTAGCCGGCGGGGGGGCCCTCAATGAGCAGTTCTTC	CASSVAGGGALNEQFF
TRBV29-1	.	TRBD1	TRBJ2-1	TGCAGCGAGAGACAGGGTTACAATGAGCAGTTCTTC	CSERQGYNEQFF
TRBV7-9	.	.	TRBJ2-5	TGTGCCAGCAGCTTAGAGACAGCCCAAGAGACCCAGTACTTC	CASSLETAQETQYF
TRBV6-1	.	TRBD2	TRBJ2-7	TGTGCCAGCACCCGGGGGGTACACTACGAGCAGTACTTC	CASTRGVHYEQYF
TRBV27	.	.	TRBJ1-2	TGTGCCAGCAGTGCGGACTCCAAAAGAGACGATGGCTACACCTTC	CASSADSKRDDGYTF
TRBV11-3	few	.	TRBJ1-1	TGTGCCAGCAGCTTAGGGGGCCCTGAAGCTTTCTTT	CASSLGGPEAFF
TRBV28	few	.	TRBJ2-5	TGTGCCAGCAGTCCTATTAAGACTAGCAGGGGGGAGACCCAGTACTTC	CASSPIKTSRGETQYF
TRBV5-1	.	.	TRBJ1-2	TGCGCCAGCAGCCGGTACCACAGGGATGGCTACACCTTC	CASSRYHRDGYTF
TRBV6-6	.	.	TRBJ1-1	TGTGCCAGCAGTTACCAGAACACTGAAGCTTTCTTT	CASSYQNTEAFF
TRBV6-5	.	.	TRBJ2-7	TGTCCGGTGGGTCTCGTCCGGTCCGAGCAGTACTTC	CPVGLVRSEQYF
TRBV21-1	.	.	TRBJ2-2	TGTGCCTCGAGGAACGGGGAGCTGTTTTTT	CASRNGELFF
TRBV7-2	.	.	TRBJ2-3	TGTGCCAGCAGCTTAGGGGCAATTGCCGGGGGCACAGATACGCAGTATTTT	CASSLGAIAGGTDTQYF
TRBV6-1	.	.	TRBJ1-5	TGTGCCAGCAGTGAAGGGGGCGTTCAGCCCCAGCATTTT	CASSEGGVQPQHF
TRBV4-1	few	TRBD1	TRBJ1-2	TGCGCCAGCAGCCACCTGGACAGGCTAAACTATGGCTACACCTTC	CASSHLDRLNYGYTF
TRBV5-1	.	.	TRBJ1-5	TGCGCCAGCAGCCTCTGGGCGCTAGATAGCAATCAGCCCCAGCATTTT	CASSLWALDSNQPQHF
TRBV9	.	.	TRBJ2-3	TGTGCCAGCAGCCCCCGGTCAGGGGTGGTGACAGATACGCAGTATTTT	CASSPRSGVVTDTQYF
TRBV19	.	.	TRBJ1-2	TGTGCCAGTAGTATATTCCCCGGCAGACTAAGCTATGGCTACACCTTC	CASSIFPGRLSYGYTF
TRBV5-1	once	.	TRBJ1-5	TGCGCCAGCAGCTCCGGGGAGGGCGTTCAGCCCCAGCATTTT	CASSSGEGVQPQHF
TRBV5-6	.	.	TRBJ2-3	TGTGCCAGCAGCAAGAGCGTGAGCACAGATACGCAGTATTTT	CASSKSVSTDTQYF
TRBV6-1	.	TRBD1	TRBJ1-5	TGTGCCAGCAGTGGGAGTGGGTTGAACAGGGGCAACAATCAGCCCCAGCATTTT	CASSGSGLNRGNNQPQHF
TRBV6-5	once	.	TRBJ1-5	TGTGCCAGCAGTCTCGGACATTCCCGAGGCCAGCCCCAGCATTTT	CASSLGHSRGQPQHF
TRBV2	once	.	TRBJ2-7	TGTGCCAGCAGCCTTAGAGGGTCGAGAGCCTACGAGCAGTACTTC	CASSLRGSRAYEQYF
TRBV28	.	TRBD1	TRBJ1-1	TGTGCCAGCAGCTCCTACAGGGGGAACACTGAAGCTTTCTTT	CASSSYRGNTEAFF
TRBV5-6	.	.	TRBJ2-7	TGTGCCAGCAGCTCATGGGGGCAGGGGAGCTACGAGCAGTACTTC	CASSSWGQGSYEQYF
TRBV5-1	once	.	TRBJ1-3	TGCGCCAGCAGCTTGGGTCAACAGGGTAGCTCTGGAAACACCATATATTTT	CASSLGQQGSSGNTIYF
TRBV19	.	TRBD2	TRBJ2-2	TGTGCCAGTAGTCGCGGACTAGCGGGGGCCACGAGCACCGGGGAGCTGTTTTTT	CASSRGLAGATSTGELFF